This T cell receptor beta chain originates from a study of T cells expressing NK-cell markers. Study in general: The authors sequenced eight donors, of whom seven were HCMV-seropositive and one was seronegative. Study-wide findings and caveats: Once again these clonotypes came out on top in the CD3+CD56-NKG2C+ fraction of several donors.

Regarding this clonotype: Antigen specificity is unknown.

TCRdb reprocessed the 5' RACE reads and keeps a single row for each CDR3 protein, giving no DNA. In all, the sample yields approximately 380,000 distinct CDR3 sequences. Germline V gene data show CDR1 as LNHDA and CDR2 as SQIVND (reference sequence). The length of the CDR3 is 14 residues. The chain uses TRBV19 and TRBJ2-3; TCRdb calls TRBD1, which cannot be checked without DNA. The sample comprised blood T cells: a sorted CD56 or NKG2C T cell subset, CD4+ or CD8+ T cells, or bulk PBMC T cells (not recorded which). This sequence was found in a man aged 18 to 69 in good health. CDR3 in amino acids: CASKTRGETDTQYF.